Listed here are 29 T cell receptor beta chains from one sample, sequenced in a study of cytomegalovirus exposure and HLA in healthy donors. Both 60 Vbeta primers and 13 Jbeta primers went into the PCR. The protocol was immunoSEQ multiplex PCR, while the TCRdb copy is restricted to in-frame clones and leaves out a portion. The sample consists of approximately 140,000 clones, around four fifths of them appearing once. The specimen was PBMCs. Every receptor here comes from a boy between 10 and 17 years old in good health and CMV-seronegative.

The rearrangement uses TRBV13 and TRBJ2-1; 9 positions agree with TRBD1. CDR1 and CDR2 (germline): PRHDT, FYEKMQ (reference sequence). The CDR3 runs to 16 residues. V shed 4 bases, J shed 1 base, and the junction held 5 bases outside the gene matches. This CDR3 is CASSSQTGGSYNEQFF. CDR3 in DNA: TGTGCCAGCAGCTCTCAGACAGGGGGGTCCTACAATGAGCAGTTCTTC.

J is TRBJ1-2 and V is TRBV19; the match to TRBD1 covers 7 bases. Germline-derived CDR1 and CDR2 are LNHDA and SQIVND (reference sequence). CDR3 length: 18 amino acids. V trimming: 5 bases; J trimming: 0 bases; junction bases outside the gene matches: 15. This chain's CDR3 is CASSASAGGKKANYGYTF. DNA for the CDR3: TGTGCCAGTAGTGCTTCGGCAGGGGGAAAGAAAGCTAACTATGGCTACACCTTC. The complete variable domain, with remaining parts taken from reference TRBV19 and TRBJ1-2, reads DGGITQSPKYLFRKEGQNVTLSCEQNLNHDAMYWYRQDPGQGLRLIYYSQIVNDFQKGDIAEGYSVSREKKESFPLTVTSAQKNPTAFYLCASSASAGGKKANYGYTFGSGTRLTVV.

CDR3: CASSLRQPQETQYF. In DNA form, the CDR3 reads TGTGCCAGCTCCCTTAGACAGCCGCAAGAGACCCAGTACTTC. The V call is TRBV18, the J call TRBJ2-5; perhaps TRBD1 as D (5 bases). From germline, CDR1 is KGHSH and CDR2 LQKENI. CDR3 length equals 14 residues. Trimming cost V 6 bases and J 2 bases, with 13 bases left between them.

J is TRBJ1-1 and V is TRBV9; weak D call: TRBD1 (6 bases). This CDR3 contains 18 residues. Germline assignment: CDR1 SGDLS and CDR2 YYNGEE. V lost 4 bases, J lost 0 bases, and 22 bases lay in between. The chain's CDR3 is CASSPTIGGGMMNTEAFF. The CDR3 DNA is TGTGCCAGCAGCCCCACGATAGGGGGGGGCATGATGAACACTGAAGCTTTCTTT.

This clone was seen just once. This rearrangement joins TRBV7-4 to TRBJ2-2; the D gene is possibly TRBD1 (6 bases). This CDR3 is built from 13 residues. In germline, CDR1 is SGHVT, CDR2 SQSDAQ. V was trimmed by 7 bases and J by 8 bases, leaving 14 bases between them. CDR3 amino acids: CASKLQGLGELFF. CDR3 in DNA: TGTGCCAGCAAGTTACAGGGTTTGGGGGAGCTGTTTTTT.

The chain joins TRBV10-1 to TRBJ2-7; D perhaps matches TRBD2 (5 bases). The CDR3 is 20 residues long. Germline V CDR1 and CDR2: WNHNN, SYGVQD (reference sequence). Trimming removed 0 bases at V and 4 bases at J, with 28 bases between. The CDR3 region has the DNA TGCGCCAGCAGTGAGTCGAGGGCTCCCATCTTTACGAGCCCTCTTTACGAGCAGTACTTC. Its protein product is CASSESRAPIFTSPLYEQYF.

This clone was counted once. V gene TRBV6-1 combines with J gene TRBJ2-5; no reliable D call. Trimming removed 8 bases at V and 1 base at J, with 14 bases between. The length of the CDR3 is 14 residues. The germline V gene encodes CDR1 MNHNS and CDR2 SASEGT. The CDR3 nucleotides read TGTGCCAGCCAGTTGCGACAACCCCAAGAGACCCAGTACTTC. Residues: CASQLRQPQETQYF.

CDR3 sequence (DNA): TGTGCCAGCAGCCAAGAGTTAGCGGGAGGCCCCTACAATGAGCAGTTCTTC. Protein sequence: CASSQELAGGPYNEQFF. This chain joins TRBV14 and TRBJ2-1, with TRBD2 matching over 10 bases. Trimming removed 0 bases from V and 2 bases from J; junction bases left unmatched: 4. Germline loops: CDR1 SGHDN, CDR2 FVKESK. The CDR3 has 17 residues.

With regard to this clone: Other DNA sequences from this sample encode an identical CDR3 as well. This sequence joins TRBV29-1 and TRBJ1-2, with 7 bases aligning to TRBD1. The CDR3 contains 11 residues. Unmatched junction bases numbered 6, after V lost 6 bases and J lost 8 bases. CDR1 and CDR2 from the germline V gene are SQVTM and ANQGSEA. The DNA for the CDR3 is TGCAGCGTCTCGGGACAGCGGGGCTACACCTTC. This encodes CSVSGQRGYTF. Full variable domain (remainder filled in from reference TRBV29-1 and TRBJ1-2): SAVISQKPSRDICQRGTSLTIQCQVDSQVTMMFWYRQQPGQSLTLIATANQGSEATYESGFVIDKFPISRPNLTFSTLTVSNMSPEDSSIYLCSVSGQRGYTFGSGTRLTVV.

The gene calls are TRBV5-6 and TRBJ2-5, with 7 bases matching TRBD1. The germline V gene encodes CDR1 SGHDT and CDR2 YYEEEE. The CDR3 has 15 residues. The V segment lost 4 bases and the J segment 0 bases; nucleotides outside the gene matches: 6. The CDR3 DNA reads as TGTGCCAGCAGCCCAGGGGGTTGGTACCAAGAGACCCAGTACTTC. The encoded protein is CASSPGGWYQETQYF.

The V call is TRBV14, the J call TRBJ1-4; 9 nucleotides match TRBD1. Germline CDR1 and CDR2: SGHDN and FVKESK. CDR3 length equals 14 residues. Losses at the gene ends were 4 bases for V and 8 bases for J; bases not matched to a gene: 5. The CDR3 spells CASSLQGAWEKLFF. The CDR3 region has the DNA TGTGCCAGCAGCCTACAGGGGGCTTGGGAAAAACTGTTTTTT.

This clone appeared a single time. One end of the junction varies from germline; a read error may be responsible. CDR3 loop: CASSIASGGYYEQHF. DNA of the CDR3: TGTGCCAGTAGCATAGCTAGCGGGGGATACTACGAGCAGCACTTC. V and J are TRBV19 and TRBJ2-7; 10 positions match TRBD2. This CDR3 has 15 amino acids. The germline gives CDR1 LNHDA, CDR2 SQIVND (reference sequence).

This chain links TRBV6-5 with TRBJ2-7, with D perhaps TRBD2 (6 bases). Trimming stripped 2 bases from V and 6 bases from J, with 14 bases between. CDR1 and CDR2 from the germline V gene are MNHEY and SVGAGI. The CDR3 contains 14 residues. The CDR3 coding sequence is TGTGCCAGCAGTTACAAACTAGCTCCGGGCGAGCAGTACTTC. Translated: CASSYKLAPGEQYF.

The chain carries TRBV7-3 and TRBJ2-1, with TRBD2 matching over 7 bases. The CDR3 is made up of 14 amino acids. V shed 5 bases, J shed 8 bases, and the junction held 9 bases outside the gene matches. Germline CDR1 reads SGHTA; CDR2 reads FQGTGA. The CDR3: CASSPSGGMDEQFF. DNA for the CDR3: TGTGCCAGCAGCCCTTCGGGGGGAATGGATGAGCAGTTCTTC.

This chain uses TRBV6-1 with TRBJ2-7; 11 nucleotides agree with TRBD2. Trimming cost V 4 bases and J 3 bases; bases outside gene matches: 2. CDR3 length: 14 residues. Germline V CDR1 and CDR2: MNHNS, SASEGT. The CDR3 bases are TGTGCCAGCAGTGTCGGGACTAGCGGCTACGAGCAGTACTTC. Translating it yields CASSVGTSGYEQYF.

The rearrangement joins TRBV30 to TRBJ2-7, with TRBD1 matching 8 bases. Germline lookup yields CDR1 GTSNPN and CDR2 SVGIG (reference sequence). The CDR3 has 13 residues. The J segment lost 0 bases and the V segment lost 5 bases, leaving 3 bases of the junction unmatched. CDR3 nucleotide sequence: TGTGCCTGGGACAGGGGTCTCTCCTACGAGCAGTACTTC. As protein: CAWDRGLSYEQYF.

The chain uses TRBV11-3 and TRBJ2-3; 7 positions agree with TRBD2. Germline V gene data show CDR1 as SGHNT and CDR2 as YENEEA. The junction had 14 bases not matched to a gene; V was cut back by 5 bases and J by 3 bases. The CDR3 consists of 17 residues. The CDR3: CASSVKGGSSGTDTQYF. The DNA for the CDR3 is TGTGCCAGCAGCGTAAAGGGCGGGAGTTCTGGGACAGATACGCAGTATTTT.

This clone was observed a single time. The V call is TRBV19, the J call TRBJ2-7; 7 nucleotides agree with TRBD2. Trimming removed 5 bases from V and 5 bases from J; junction bases left unmatched: 6. Germline V gives CDR1 LNHDA, CDR2 SQIVND (reference sequence). The CDR3 consists of 13 residues. The CDR3, as DNA: TGTGCCAGTAGTGCGGGAGTGCTAAACGAGCAGTACTTC. Protein sequence: CASSAGVLNEQYF. Full variable domain (missing parts from reference TRBV19 and TRBJ2-7): DGGITQSPKYLFRKEGQNVTLSCEQNLNHDAMYWYRQDPGQGLRLIYYSQIVNDFQKGDIAEGYSVSREKKESFPLTVTSAQKNPTAFYLCASSAGVLNEQYFGPGTRLTVT.

This clone has only one observation. The V and J genes are TRBV5-1 and TRBJ1-1, with D maybe TRBD1 (6 bases). The CDR3 contains 15 residues. Germline CDR1 SGHRS, CDR2 YFSETQ. V was clipped by 0 bases and J by 4 bases, with 13 bases between them. CDR3 sequence (DNA): TGCGCCAGCAGCTTGGAGGACAGCAGGAGCACTGAAGCTTTCTTT. Its protein product is CASSLEDSRSTEAFF.

The chain is built from TRBV7-2 and TRBJ2-7; tentatively, D is TRBD1 (6 bases). Between the trimmed V and J ends, which lost 0 bases and 2 bases, there was a span of 8 bases. Germline CDR1 and CDR2: SGHTA and FQGNSA. The CDR3 is 14 residues long. CDR3 DNA sequence: TGTGCCAGCAGCTTAGCAGGACAGACCTACGAGCAGTACTTC. This translates into CASSLAGQTYEQYF.

In its sample, this clone was seen a few times. V usage is TRBV6-5 and J usage is TRBJ2-2; tentatively, D is TRBD2 (6 bases). Deletions cut 4 bases from V and 2 bases from J, with 11 bases between. The CDR3 length is 15 residues. Germline CDR1 and CDR2: MNHEY and SVGAGI. CDR3 residues: CASSSTGSNTGELFF. CDR3 DNA sequence: TGTGCCAGCAGTTCAACCGGGAGCAACACCGGGGAGCTGTTTTTT.

The V gene is TRBV7-2, the J gene TRBJ2-1; a possible D gene is TRBD1 (6 bases). Between the trimmed V and J ends, which lost 5 bases and 3 bases, there was a span of 17 bases. In germline, CDR1 is SGHTA, CDR2 FQGNSA. There are 16 residues in the CDR3. In DNA form, the CDR3 reads TGTGCCAGCAGCGTAAGCAGGGGATCCTACTACAATGAGCAGTTCTTC. Protein sequence: CASSVSRGSYYNEQFF.

This clone was picked up one time. The rearrangement uses TRBV6-5 and TRBJ1-3; D is unresolved. Germline V gene data show CDR1 as MNHEY and CDR2 as SVGAGI. V was clipped by 0 bases and J by 4 bases, with 10 bases between them. This CDR3 is built from 15 residues. The CDR3 region is CASSYSSAGGNTIYF. CDR3 nucleotides: TGTGCCAGCAGTTACTCGAGTGCGGGCGGAAACACCATATATTTT.

This CDR3 is CASSLRGEQYF. In DNA, the CDR3 is TGTGCCAGCAGCCTGCGAGGGGAGCAGTACTTC. The J gene is TRBJ2-7, the V gene TRBV5-6, with a weak D call TRBD2 (5 bases). Trimming stripped 4 bases from V and 7 bases from J, with 9 bases between. Looked up from germline, CDR1 is SGHDT and CDR2 is YYEEEE. There are 11 residues in the CDR3.

The V and J genes are TRBV6-6 and TRBJ1-4; 7 bases are shared with TRBD1. Germline V gives CDR1 MNHNY, CDR2 SVGAGI (reference sequence). V lost 4 bases and J lost 7; bases outside the gene matches: 6. This CDR3 contains 14 residues. The CDR3 protein is CASSSTGSREKLFF. The DNA for the CDR3 is TGTGCCAGCAGTTCGACAGGGTCCCGTGAAAAACTGTTTTTT.

This clone was observed a handful of times. The rearrangement uses TRBV6-5 and TRBJ2-2; 11 nucleotides line up with TRBD1. Germline trimming cut 6 bases from V and 6 bases from J; bases unmatched to any gene: 6. Germline CDR1 reads MNHEY; CDR2 reads SVGAGI. CDR3 length: 15 residues. In DNA, the CDR3 is TGTGCCAGCAGGCGGACAGGGGGCGTGTCCGGGGAGCTGTTTTTT. Amino acid sequence: CASRRTGGVSGELFF.

This chain connects TRBV5-4 to TRBJ1-2; 7 bases agree with TRBD1. The junction had 4 bases not matched to a gene; V was cut back by 2 bases and J by 6 bases. The CDR3 is 13 residues long. Germline V gene sequence: CDR1 SGHNT, CDR2 YYREEE (reference sequence). The CDR3 region is CASSLRGQDGYTF. CDR3 DNA: TGTGCCAGCAGCTTAAGGGGGCAGGATGGCTACACCTTC.

The rearrangement joins TRBV6-1 to TRBJ2-5; 7 bases align to TRBD1. V shed 4 bases, J shed 1 base, and the junction held 6 bases outside the gene matches. The CDR3 is made up of 15 amino acids. Germline V gene sequence: CDR1 MNHNS, CDR2 SASEGT. The CDR3 DNA is TGTGCCAGCAGTGGAAGACAGGGCTCCCAAGAGACCCAGTACTTC. It translates to CASSGRQGSQETQYF.

The V call is TRBV25-1, the J call TRBJ1-2; 7 nucleotides align to TRBD1. The junction had 6 bases not matched to a gene; V was cut back by 3 bases and J by 5 bases. The germline V gene encodes CDR1 MGHDK and CDR2 SYGVNS. The CDR3 extends over 14 amino acids. In DNA, the CDR3 is TGTGCCAGCAGTGACTCGGCAGGGGGTTATGGCTACACCTTC. Translation: CASSDSAGGYGYTF.